This record covers a single TCR beta chain. This specimen comes from a study of OX40 agonist ivuxolimab in advanced cancers. Whole-study context: Having had anti-PD-1, anti-PD-L1 or anti-CTLA-4 therapy before was allowed, and around 44% had some.

This CDR3 comprises 12 residues. CDR1 WNHNN and CDR2 SYGVQD come from the germline V gene (reference sequence). Trimming cost V 10 bases and J 3 bases, with 13 bases left between them. Profiled with immunoSEQ multiplex PCR; TCRdb holds only in-frame clones, not every one. The table lists 75,000 to 100,000 clones, about 80% of them singletons. V is TRBV10-1 and J is TRBJ2-7; D perhaps matches TRBD1 (5 bases). The source of this sequence is an adult with an advanced solid tumor such as melanoma, head and neck, liver or kidney cancer. The source material was CD4+ or CD8+ T cells sorted from blood, sampled in a trial of the OX40 agonist ivuxolimab. CDR3 DNA sequence: TGCGCCAACATGACAGAGAACTACGAGCAGTACTTC. It yields the protein CANMTENYEQYF.